A selection of T cell receptor beta chains follows, all from one sample in a study of cytomegalovirus exposure and HLA in healthy donors. Assay: immunoSEQ multiplex PCR; the TCRdb copy retains only in-frame clones and omits some. Found here are 200,000 to 250,000 clones, around 90% of them singletons; the top ten hold 2% to 2.5%. Sample: PBMCs. These receptors originate from a woman in her late teens or twenties in good health and CMV-seropositive. CDR3s include the opening cysteine and the closing phenylalanine or tryptophan. A D gene is named only where the DNA matches it firmly. Not all rows give a size; the values are once, few, many and, for expanded clones, a class.

J gene: TRBJ1-2; D gene: TRBD1; clone size: NA; V gene: TRBV30; CDR3 protein: CAWSRTGANYGYTF; CDR3 DNA: TGTGCCTGGAGTCGGACAGGGGCTAACTATGGCTACACCTTC
J gene: TRBJ1-1; D gene: TRBD1; clone size: NA; V gene: TRBV28; CDR3 protein: CASPDRGDTEAFF; CDR3 DNA: TGTGCCAGCCCAGACAGGGGGGACACTGAAGCTTTCTTT
J gene: TRBJ1-3; D gene: NA; clone size: once; V gene: TRBV6-1; CDR3 protein: CASSEYRSRVTGNTIYF; CDR3 DNA: TGTGCCAGCAGTGAATATAGATCCAGGGTCACTGGAAACACCATATATTTT
J gene: TRBJ1-1; D gene: TRBD1; clone size: NA; V gene: TRBV6-5; CDR3 protein: CASSYGPGQGDTEAFF; CDR3 DNA: TGTGCCAGCAGTTACGGCCCGGGACAGGGGGACACTGAAGCTTTCTTT
J gene: TRBJ1-2; D gene: TRBD1; clone size: NA; V gene: TRBV6-5; CDR3 protein: CASSYSYRGGYTF; CDR3 DNA: TGTGCCAGCAGTTACTCATACAGGGGTGGCTACACCTTC
J gene: TRBJ1-2; D gene: NA; clone size: NA; V gene: TRBV7-2; CDR3 protein: CASSRWAGTRAVSGYTF; CDR3 DNA: TGTGCCAGCAGCCGGTGGGCCGGGACACGGGCCGTGAGTGGCTACACCTTC
J gene: TRBJ2-7; D gene: NA; clone size: NA; V gene: TRBV6-5; CDR3 protein: CATTDPGSYEQYF; CDR3 DNA: TGTGCCACCACGGATCCGGGCTCCTACGAGCAGTACTTC
J gene: TRBJ1-2; D gene: NA; clone size: few; V gene: TRBV5-1; CDR3 protein: CASRGVGAYYGYTF; CDR3 DNA: TGCGCCAGCAGGGGAGTGGGGGCCTACTATGGCTACACCTTC
J gene: TRBJ2-7; D gene: NA; clone size: NA; V gene: TRBV7-6; CDR3 protein: CASSFAGREQYF; CDR3 DNA: TGTGCCAGCAGCTTTGCGGGGCGCGAGCAGTACTTC
J gene: TRBJ1-2; D gene: NA; clone size: NA; V gene: TRBV9; CDR3 protein: CASSVASAGNYGYTF; CDR3 DNA: TGTGCCAGCAGCGTAGCTTCCGCAGGGAACTATGGCTACACCTTC
J gene: TRBJ2-7; D gene: NA; clone size: NA; V gene: TRBV7-2; CDR3 protein: CASSRPSEGPSYEQYF; CDR3 DNA: TGTGCCAGCAGCAGACCGAGCGAGGGCCCCTCCTACGAGCAGTACTTC
J gene: TRBJ2-7; D gene: TRBD1; clone size: NA; V gene: TRBV15; CDR3 protein: CATSRTSGGAYEQYF; CDR3 DNA: TGTGCCACCAGCAGAACTTCAGGGGGCGCGTACGAGCAGTACTTC
J gene: TRBJ2-1; D gene: TRBD2; clone size: NA; V gene: TRBV10-2; CDR3 protein: CASSPSGSLYNEQFF; CDR3 DNA: TGCGCCAGCAGTCCCAGCGGGAGTCTCTACAATGAGCAGTTCTTC
J gene: TRBJ2-2; D gene: NA; clone size: NA; V gene: TRBV28; CDR3 protein: CASSLPPGGGSTGELFF; CDR3 DNA: TGTGCCAGCAGTTTACCCCCGGGGGGCGGGAGCACCGGGGAGCTGTTTTTT
J gene: TRBJ1-5; D gene: NA; clone size: NA; V gene: TRBV5-1; CDR3 protein: CASSRGTGPNQPQHF; CDR3 DNA: TGCGCCAGCAGCCGGGGGACCGGCCCCAATCAGCCCCAGCATTTT
J gene: TRBJ2-3; D gene: TRBD2; clone size: NA; V gene: TRBV7-3; CDR3 protein: CASSLFGASGSWGTDTQYF; CDR3 DNA: TGTGCCAGCAGCTTGTTTGGCGCTAGCGGGAGTTGGGGCACAGATACGCAGTATTTT
J gene: TRBJ1-2; D gene: NA; clone size: NA; V gene: TRBV28; CDR3 protein: CASSFNYRANYGYTF; CDR3 DNA: TGTGCCAGCAGTTTCAACTACAGGGCAAACTATGGCTACACCTTC
J gene: TRBJ2-1; D gene: NA; clone size: NA; V gene: TRBV10-3; CDR3 protein: CAISGADNEQFF; CDR3 DNA: TGTGCCATCAGTGGTGCGGACAATGAGCAGTTCTTC
J gene: TRBJ1-2; D gene: TRBD1; clone size: NA; V gene: TRBV6-5; CDR3 protein: CASSYSSTGAGDGYTF; CDR3 DNA: TGTGCCAGCAGTTACTCCTCGACAGGGGCTGGGGATGGCTACACCTTC
J gene: TRBJ2-1; D gene: NA; clone size: once; V gene: TRBV10-1; CDR3 protein: CASSEGTSLNEQFF; CDR3 DNA: TGCGCCAGCAGTGAGGGGACTTCTCTCAATGAGCAGTTCTTC
J gene: TRBJ2-1; D gene: TRBD2; clone size: NA; V gene: TRBV11-2; CDR3 protein: CASSPLAGAGEQFF; CDR3 DNA: TGTGCCAGCAGCCCTCTCGCGGGAGCCGGGGAGCAGTTCTTC
J gene: TRBJ2-1; D gene: TRBD1; clone size: NA; V gene: TRBV4-1; CDR3 protein: CASSSPGTGGHEQFF; CDR3 DNA: TGCGCCAGCAGCTCTCCCGGGACAGGGGGTCATGAGCAGTTCTTC
J gene: TRBJ2-2; D gene: NA; clone size: NA; V gene: TRBV30; CDR3 protein: CAWSPGWTENTGELFF; CDR3 DNA: TGTGCCTGGAGCCCAGGGTGGACAGAGAACACCGGGGAGCTGTTTTTT
J gene: TRBJ2-7; D gene: TRBD2; clone size: NA; V gene: TRBV14; CDR3 protein: CASSLGLAATYEQYF; CDR3 DNA: TGTGCCAGCAGCCTCGGACTAGCGGCAACCTACGAGCAGTACTTC
J gene: TRBJ2-5; D gene: TRBD1; clone size: NA; V gene: TRBV27; CDR3 protein: CASSSGTGTGLETQYF; CDR3 DNA: TGTGCCAGCAGTTCCGGGACAGGTACGGGCCTTGAGACCCAGTACTTC
J gene: TRBJ2-5; D gene: NA; clone size: NA; V gene: TRBV30; CDR3 protein: CAWSWFGGETQYF; CDR3 DNA: TGTGCCTGGAGTTGGTTCGGGGGAGAGACCCAGTACTTC
J gene: TRBJ1-2; D gene: NA; clone size: NA; V gene: TRBV28; CDR3 protein: CASRPAGLGYYGYTF; CDR3 DNA: TGTGCCAGCAGGCCAGCGGGTTTGGGATACTATGGCTACACCTTC
J gene: TRBJ2-5; D gene: TRBD1; clone size: NA; V gene: TRBV6-5; CDR3 protein: CASSLRTGGTQYF; CDR3 DNA: TGTGCCAGCAGTTTACGGACAGGGGGGACCCAGTACTTC
J gene: TRBJ2-3; D gene: TRBD2; clone size: NA; V gene: TRBV5-1; CDR3 protein: CASSLILAGGDTQYF; CDR3 DNA: TGCGCCAGCAGCTTGATCCTAGCGGGAGGAGATACGCAGTATTTT
J gene: TRBJ2-1; D gene: NA; clone size: NA; V gene: TRBV20-1; CDR3 protein: CSARDSNEQFF; CDR3 DNA: TGCAGTGCTAGAGATAGTAATGAGCAGTTCTTC
J gene: TRBJ1-4; D gene: TRBD1; clone size: NA; V gene: TRBV5-6; CDR3 protein: CASSITGGGYEKLFF; CDR3 DNA: TGTGCCAGCAGCATTACAGGGGGCGGATATGAAAAACTGTTTTTT
J gene: TRBJ2-1; D gene: TRBD1; clone size: NA; V gene: TRBV27; CDR3 protein: CASRTGNTEQFF; CDR3 DNA: TGTGCCAGCAGGACAGGGAACACTGAGCAGTTCTTC
J gene: TRBJ1-4; D gene: NA; clone size: NA; V gene: TRBV5-6; CDR3 protein: CASSRDNEKLFF; CDR3 DNA: TGTGCCAGCAGCCGGGATAATGAAAAACTGTTTTTT
J gene: TRBJ1-1; D gene: NA; clone size: few; V gene: TRBV27; CDR3 protein: CASSFRPQGNEAFF; CDR3 DNA: TGTGCCAGCAGTTTCCGACCCCAGGGAAATGAAGCTTTCTTT
J gene: TRBJ1-1; D gene: NA; clone size: NA; V gene: TRBV5-4; CDR3 protein: CASSSKQGNTEAFF; CDR3 DNA: TGTGCCAGCAGCTCGAAACAGGGGAACACTGAAGCTTTCTTT
J gene: TRBJ2-1; D gene: TRBD2; clone size: NA; V gene: TRBV7-9; CDR3 protein: CASSSIGLANEQFF; CDR3 DNA: TGTGCCAGCAGCTCTATTGGACTAGCCAATGAGCAGTTCTTC
J gene: TRBJ1-1; D gene: NA; clone size: NA; V gene: TRBV19; CDR3 protein: CASSSNGRAVNTEAFF; CDR3 DNA: TGTGCCAGTAGTTCAAATGGGAGGGCGGTAAACACTGAAGCTTTCTTT
J gene: TRBJ1-4; D gene: TRBD1; clone size: few; V gene: TRBV4-1; CDR3 protein: CASRFTGTVDEKLFF; CDR3 DNA: TGCGCCAGCAGGTTCACCGGGACAGTGGATGAAAAACTGTTTTTT
J gene: TRBJ2-1; D gene: NA; clone size: NA; V gene: TRBV28; CDR3 protein: CASSLLLAATNNEQFF; CDR3 DNA: TGTGCCAGCAGTTTATTATTGGCGGCTACGAACAATGAGCAGTTCTTC
J gene: TRBJ1-1; D gene: NA; clone size: once; V gene: TRBV10-2; CDR3 protein: CASSYRIMNTEAFF; CDR3 DNA: TGCGCCAGCAGTTACAGGATTATGAACACTGAAGCTTTCTTT
J gene: TRBJ1-2; D gene: NA; clone size: NA; V gene: TRBV7-9; CDR3 protein: CASTPRAGASGYTF; CDR3 DNA: TGTGCCAGCACCCCTCGGGCAGGGGCTTCAGGCTACACCTTC
J gene: TRBJ2-3; D gene: TRBD2; clone size: NA; V gene: TRBV6-1; CDR3 protein: CASSSIAGGTDTQYF; CDR3 DNA: TGTGCCAGCAGTTCGATAGCGGGAGGCACAGATACGCAGTATTTT
J gene: TRBJ1-1; D gene: TRBD1; clone size: NA; V gene: TRBV5-1; CDR3 protein: CASSLETGGTEAFF; CDR3 DNA: TGCGCCAGCAGCTTGGAGACAGGGGGCACTGAAGCTTTCTTT